Below, 10 T cell receptor beta chains from the same sample are listed, as sequenced in a study of shared clonotypes between healthy human individuals. Repertoires were generated with immunoSEQ multiplex PCR, while TCRdb's copy carries only in-frame clones and drops some. The repertoire includes 2 million to 2.5 million clones, over 85% of them detected once, and around 0.37% sits in the top ten. The material sequenced was naive CD4+ T cells from PBMCs. This sample's subset: CD45RA+ positively selected. These receptors were collected from a man aged 18 to 29 in good health. Some clones in this sample may be carry-over from other donors' samples.

The V and J genes are TRBV11-2 and TRBJ2-4, with D tentatively TRBD1 (6 bases). V was shortened by 5 bases and J by 6 bases, with 14 bases between the two germline ends. The CDR3 has 14 residues. Germline V gene sequence: CDR1 SGHAT, CDR2 FQNNGV. In DNA, the CDR3 is TGTGCCAGCAGCCCTACGGGACAAGTAAACATTCAGTACTTC. The encoded protein is CASSPTGQVNIQYF.

Only one count was recorded for this clone. The rearrangement links TRBV6-6 to TRBJ1-1; TRBD1 might be the D (5 bases). There are 14 residues in the CDR3. Trimming left V 4 bases short and J 8 bases short, with 17 bases between. The germline V gene encodes CDR1 MNHNY and CDR2 SVGAGI (reference sequence). The DNA of the CDR3 is TGTGCCAGCAGTTCAATACTCCCCGGGGCCGAAGCTTTCTTT. Its translation is CASSSILPGAEAFF.

V is TRBV5-8 and J is TRBJ2-5, with 12 bases matching TRBD1. Losses at the gene ends were 4 bases for V and 5 bases for J; bases not matched to a gene: 9. The length of the CDR3 is 16 residues. Per the germline V gene, CDR1 is SGHTS and CDR2 is YDEGEE. The CDR3 reads CASSAGTGGSEETQYF. The CDR3 region has the DNA TGTGCCAGCAGCGCCGGGACAGGGGGCTCGGAGGAGACCCAGTACTTC. The full variable domain, its missing parts supplied by reference TRBV5-8 and TRBJ2-5, is EAGVTQSPTHLIKTRGQQATLRCSPISGHTSVYWYQQALGLGLQFLLWYDEGEERNRGNFPPRFSGRQFPNYSSELNVNALELEDSALYLCASSAGTGGSEETQYFGPGTRLLVL.

In nucleotides, the CDR3 is TGTGCCAGCAGTCCTTATAGCTCCTACGAGCAGTACTTC. This sequence encodes CASSPYSSYEQYF. The rearrangement links TRBV7-2 to TRBJ2-7; no definite D call. This CDR3 comprises 13 residues. Trimming cost V 6 bases and J 0 bases, with 9 bases left between them. Germline V gene lookup returns CDR1 SGHTA and CDR2 FQGNSA.

V gene TRBV7-2 combines with J gene TRBJ2-6, with D possibly being TRBD2 (7 bases). CDR3 length equals 18 residues. CDR1 SGHTA and CDR2 FQGNSA come from the germline V gene. V was clipped by 6 bases and J by 0 bases, with 18 bases between them. The CDR3 DNA is TGTGCCAGCAGTTCATATGGGGGGGCCCTCTCTGGGGCCAACGTCCTGACTTTC. This gives the protein CASSSYGGALSGANVLTF.

This clone appeared once. The rearrangement uses TRBV9 and TRBJ2-1, with TRBD2 identical over 12 bases. Germline lookup yields CDR1 SGDLS and CDR2 YYNGEE. CDR3 length equals 15 residues. V trimming: 1 base; J trimming: 9 bases; junction bases outside the gene matches: 5. CDR3 in amino acids: CASSVLAGGPVEQFF. The CDR3, as DNA: TGTGCCAGCAGCGTACTAGCGGGAGGGCCAGTTGAGCAGTTCTTC. The whole variable domain, filled in from reference TRBV9 and TRBJ2-1, reads DSGVTQTPKHLITATGQRVTLRCSPRSGDLSVYWYQQSLDQGLQFLIQYYNGEERAKGNILERFSAQQFPDLHSELNLSSLELGDSALYFCASSVLAGGPVEQFFGPGTRLTVL.

The chain combines TRBV4-1 with TRBJ2-3, with a tentative D call TRBD2 (6 bases). Germline V gives CDR1 MGHRA, CDR2 YSYEKL. The CDR3 extends over 15 amino acids. V gave up 4 bases and J gave up 0 bases, with 11 bases separating them. CDR3 in DNA: TGCGCCAGCAGCCTATCGGGACTCAGCACAGATACGCAGTATTTT. This translates into CASSLSGLSTDTQYF.

The rearrangement joins TRBV2 to TRBJ2-2, with D possibly matching TRBD1 (5 bases). V was pared by 4 bases and J by 2 bases, with 14 bases between. The CDR3 has 16 amino acids. Germline CDR1 SNHLY, CDR2 FYNNEI. The CDR3 DNA is TGTGCCAGCAGTGGCTTTCAGGGTCGCAACACCGGGGAGCTGTTTTTT. Translation: CASSGFQGRNTGELFF.

This clone was recorded only once. The V gene is TRBV6-6, the J gene TRBJ2-7; 7 bases fit TRBD2. This CDR3 has 13 residues. Germline V lookup: CDR1 MNHNY, CDR2 SVGAGI (reference sequence). Trimming took 5 bases from V and 2 from J; bases not matched to a gene: 3. The CDR3 DNA reads TGTGCCAGCAGTACCGGACTAGCCTACGAGCAGTACTTC. Its protein product is CASSTGLAYEQYF.

The rearrangement joins TRBV29-1 to TRBJ2-1; D is uncertain. Germline V CDR1 and CDR2: SQVTM, ANQGSEA. The CDR3 extends over 14 amino acids. Trimming shortened V by 0 bases and J by 7 bases, and 13 bases separated the two germline ends. The CDR3 protein is CSVEDDPGRNEQFF. CDR3 bases: TGCAGCGTTGAAGATGACCCTGGAAGGAATGAGCAGTTCTTC.